This T cell receptor beta chain stems from a study of blood T cell repertoires in COVID-19. Looking at the study overall: Acute and convalescent COVID-19 specimens originated in the United States, Italy and Spain. In each case, the material was cDNA or gDNA derived from T cells, B-cell-depleted T cells, or PBMCs.

Germline V CDR1 and CDR2: LGHNA, YSLEER. The CDR3 covers 15 residues. With V trimmed by 1 base and J by 4 bases, 3 bases remained unmatched. Per the authors' pipeline: Scientists estimated how many nucleated cells there were by amplifying reference gene primers. The assay was immunoSEQ multiplex PCR, and TCRdb's table has in-frame clones only and misses some. V and J calls and clone size are given by that table; D and trimming were obtained from the DNA. The sample lists about 150,000 clones; around nine tenths were seen once. Sample: peripheral blood. The TCR was taken from a woman in her seventies with acute or convalescent COVID-19. The J gene is TRBJ2-7, the V gene TRBV4-3, with 11 bases that match TRBD1. The CDR3 DNA reads TGCGCCAGCAGCCAAGGTTGGGACAGGGGGTACGAGCAGTACTTC. This sequence encodes CASSQGWDRGYEQYF.